A single sample gave rise to the 22 T cell receptor beta chains below, sequenced in a study of a mutant IDH1 vaccine in newly diagnosed glioma. Clones were read by immunoSEQ multiplex PCR, and TCRdb kept only the in-frame ones, dropping some. The profile covers about 50,000 clones, with under 90% appearing a single time and approximately 7.4% taken by the ten largest. As for time point: week 5, during vaccination. What each vaccine dose contained was 300 ug of mutant IDH1 20-mer peptide, accompanied by topical imiquimod. These TCRs are of unknown antigen specificity. The sample here was PBMCs, taken from a glioma patient whose treatment included an IDH1 peptide vaccine. These receptors were taken from a woman aged 45-65 years with glioma.

CDR3 loop: CASSQETALSGNTIYF. In DNA form, the CDR3 reads TGTGCCAGCAGCCAGGAGACAGCGCTGTCGGGAAACACCATATATTTT. The chain carries TRBV7-2 and TRBJ1-3, with D possibly TRBD1 on 5 matching bases. V lost 5 bases and J 4 bases, leaving 18 bases between the germline ends. Germline values: CDR1 SGHTA, CDR2 FQGNSA. CDR3 size: 16 residues.

The chain joins TRBV6-1 to TRBJ1-1, with TRBD1 matching over 9 bases. Germline assignment: CDR1 MNHNS and CDR2 SASEGT. The V gene end was trimmed by 4 bases and the J gene end by 1 base; junction bases not matched to a gene: 1. CDR3 length: 14 residues. The CDR3 spells CASSGGQGNTEAFF. The CDR3 DNA reads TGTGCCAGCAGTGGGGGACAGGGGAACACTGAAGCTTTCTTT.

The rearrangement uses TRBV7-6 and TRBJ2-7, with D uncertain. The CDR3 consists of 14 residues. Germline V gene sequence: CDR1 SGHVS, CDR2 FNYEAQ. V gave up 3 bases and J gave up 0 bases, with 9 bases separating them. The CDR3 nucleotides read TGTGCCAGCAGCTTCGACTCCAACTCCTACGAGCAGTACTTC. Its protein product is CASSFDSNSYEQYF.

The chain uses TRBV6-6 and TRBJ2-5; D is possibly TRBD1 (6 bases). V was shortened by 6 bases and J by 5 bases, with 16 bases between the two germline ends. The CDR3 consists of 14 residues. CDR1 MNHNY and CDR2 SVGAGI come from the germline V gene (reference sequence). CDR3 sequence reads: CASRGQIRSETQYF. CDR3 bases: TGTGCCAGCAGAGGACAGATCCGCTCTGAGACCCAGTACTTC.

This clone occurred a few times. The chain carries TRBV9 and TRBJ2-1; D is undetermined. Germline CDR1 SGDLS, CDR2 YYNGEE. This CDR3 has 14 amino acids. DNA for the CDR3: TGTGCGAGGAAAAGACCGAGACCCCACTCCTCGCAGTTCTTC. This sequence encodes CARKRPRPHSSQFF.

The genes are TRBV28 and TRBJ2-2, with D perhaps matching TRBD2 (5 bases). CDR1 is MDHEN, CDR2 SYDVKM, per germline. V was cut by 8 bases and J by 4 bases, with 8 bases left in between. The CDR3 totals 12 residues. The CDR3 protein is CASFRGTGELFF. DNA for the CDR3: TGTGCCAGCTTTCGGGGCACCGGGGAGCTGTTTTTT.

The rearrangement uses TRBV10-3 and TRBJ1-1, with D possibly TRBD1 on 5 matching bases. This CDR3 spans 16 amino acids. Trimming left V 5 bases short and J 5 bases short, with 21 bases between. Per germline, CDR1 ENHRY and CDR2 SYGVKD. In DNA form, the CDR3 reads TGTGCCATCAGTCATAATGCGGCAGGGTCGAGTACTGAAGCTTTCTTT. Protein product: CAISHNAAGSSTEAFF.

This chain joins TRBV4-1 and TRBJ1-5, with D possibly TRBD1 on 5 matching bases. The CDR3 has 14 residues. V lost 0 bases, J lost 5 bases, and 8 bases lay in between. Germline CDR1 MGHRA, CDR2 YSYEKL. The CDR3 loop reads CASSQDRDDQPQHF. The CDR3 nucleotides read TGCGCCAGCAGCCAAGATAGGGACGATCAGCCCCAGCATTTT.

The rearrangement joins TRBV9 to TRBJ2-1; D is possibly TRBD1 (6 bases). CDR3 length: 16 amino acids. Germline V gives CDR1 SGDLS, CDR2 YYNGEE. The V gene lost 0 bases and the J gene lost 0 bases, with 10 bases spanning the gap. Here the CDR3 DNA reads TGTGCCAGCAGCGTAGGTTCGGACAGCTCCTACAATGAGCAGTTCTTC. Amino acids: CASSVGSDSSYNEQFF.

A word on this clone: The same CDR3 is also encoded by other DNA sequences in this sample. The V and J genes are TRBV6-5 and TRBJ1-2; 7 positions match TRBD1. Losses at the gene ends were 0 bases for V and 2 bases for J; bases not matched to a gene: 0. CDR3 length: 14 residues. Germline assignment: CDR1 MNHEY and CDR2 SVGAGI. In nucleotides, the CDR3 is TGTGCCAGCAGTTACTCGACAGGGAACTATGGCTACACCTTC. Encoded protein: CASSYSTGNYGYTF.

The genes are TRBV7-2 and TRBJ2-3, with 11 bases matching TRBD2. There are 17 residues in the CDR3. Germline V CDR1 and CDR2: SGHTA, FQGNSA. V was clipped by 5 bases and J by 2 bases; unmatched bases: 9. The CDR3 is CASSAVTSGDYTDTQYF. The CDR3 nucleotides are TGTGCCAGCAGCGCCGTGACTAGCGGGGACTACACAGATACGCAGTATTTT.

The chain is built from TRBV27 and TRBJ2-2; D is unresolved. Per the germline V gene, CDR1 is MNHEY and CDR2 is SMNVEV (reference sequence). The ends were cut back, 3 bases at V and 0 bases at J, with 5 bases in the middle. This CDR3 has 14 amino acids. CDR3 sequence: CASSLRSNTGELFF. Here the CDR3 DNA reads TGTGCCAGCAGTTTGCGCTCGAACACCGGGGAGCTGTTTTTT.

This chain connects TRBV5-1 to TRBJ1-2; TRBD1 is a possible D gene (5 bases). The CDR3 spans 13 residues. Germline V gene sequence: CDR1 SGHRS, CDR2 YFSETQ. Trimming took off 0 bases at V and 7 bases at J, with 10 bases between the two ends. CDR3 sequence: CASSLVPGSGYTF. The DNA for the CDR3 is TGCGCCAGCAGCTTGGTGCCAGGGTCTGGCTACACCTTC. The variable domain in full, completed from reference TRBV5-1 and TRBJ1-2, reads KAGVTQTPRYLIKTRGQQVTLSCSPISGHRSVSWYQQTPGQGLQFLFEYFSETQRNKGNFPGRFSGRQFSNSRSEMNVSTLELGDSALYLCASSLVPGSGYTFGSGTRLTVV.

The chain joins TRBV18 to TRBJ2-7; TRBD1 might be the D (6 bases). Germline loops: CDR1 KGHSH, CDR2 LQKENI. V was shortened by 6 bases and J by 2 bases, with 17 bases between the two germline ends. The CDR3 contains 15 residues. The CDR3 bases are TGTGCCAGCTCCCTTACAGGGACGTACACCTACGAGCAGTACTTC. It translates to CASSLTGTYTYEQYF.

The J gene is TRBJ2-7, the V gene TRBV28; 11 positions agree with TRBD1. This CDR3 is built from 12 residues. In germline, CDR1 is MDHEN, CDR2 SYDVKM. Trimming took 5 bases from V and 10 from J; bases not matched to a gene: 4. CDR3 coding DNA: TGTGCCAGCAGTCCTGGGACAGGGGGACAGTACTTC. Its protein product is CASSPGTGGQYF.

The chain is built from TRBV9 and TRBJ2-7, with TRBD2 identical over 8 bases. The J segment lost 3 bases and the V segment lost 4 bases, leaving 6 bases of the junction unmatched. There are 14 residues in the CDR3. Germline loops: CDR1 SGDLS, CDR2 YYNGEE. The CDR3 region is CASSPGGGNYEQYF. CDR3 DNA: TGTGCCAGCAGCCCCGGCGGGGGGAACTACGAGCAGTACTTC.

V is TRBV6-6 and J is TRBJ2-5; D is possibly TRBD2 (5 bases). The CDR3 consists of 14 residues. The V and J ends lost 6 bases and 4 bases respectively, with 15 bases between them. CDR1 is MNHNY and CDR2 is SVGAGI in the germline V gene (reference sequence). The CDR3 DNA is TGTGCCAGCAGCGTACGGGATTTCGGAGAGACCCAGTACTTC. This codes for CASSVRDFGETQYF.

This clone was observed a single time. V usage is TRBV5-4 and J usage is TRBJ2-5; maybe TRBD1 (6 bases). The V gene's germline CDR1 is SGHNT and CDR2 YYREEE (reference sequence). The CDR3 totals 15 residues. V was pared by 4 bases and J by 5 bases, with 18 bases between. CDR3 sequence (DNA): TGTGCCAGCAGCCGAAAGGACAGCCTGAGGGAGACCCAGTACTTC. Translated, it gives CASSRKDSLRETQYF.

The V and J genes are TRBV4-1 and TRBJ2-1, with D perhaps TRBD1 (6 bases). The germline V and J ends were trimmed by 1 base and 8 bases, with 9 bases remaining between them. The CDR3 spans 13 residues. The germline V gene encodes CDR1 MGHRA and CDR2 YSYEKL. The CDR3: CASSQGQGYEQFF. The DNA of the CDR3 is TGCGCCAGCAGCCAAGGCCAGGGGTATGAGCAGTTCTTC.

The chain links TRBV5-1 to TRBJ2-7; no definite D call. This CDR3 has 15 amino acids. V was trimmed by 4 bases and J by 4 bases, leaving 18 bases between them. Germline V gives CDR1 SGHRS, CDR2 YFSETQ. The DNA of the CDR3 is TGCGCCAGCAGCCCCTCTGGCAGGCGCGATTACGAGCAGTACTTC. This translates into CASSPSGRRDYEQYF.

The chain has TRBV2 and TRBJ1-5; TRBD1 might be the D (6 bases). The V and J ends lost 6 bases and 4 bases respectively, with 16 bases between them. The CDR3 contains 15 residues. CDR1 SNHLY and CDR2 FYNNEI come from the germline V gene. The CDR3 DNA follows: TGTGCCAGCAGACCATCAGGGGATGTTAATCAGCCCCAGCATTTT. Protein: CASRPSGDVNQPQHF.

The V call is TRBV6-1, the J call TRBJ1-2, with D perhaps TRBD1 (6 bases). Deletions cut 2 bases from V and 3 bases from J, with 13 bases between. The CDR3 consists of 15 residues. Germline assignment: CDR1 MNHNS and CDR2 SASEGT. The CDR3, as DNA: TGTGCCAGCAGTGAAAGTGGGGGCGGATACTATGGCTACACCTTC. Its translation: CASSESGGGYYGYTF.